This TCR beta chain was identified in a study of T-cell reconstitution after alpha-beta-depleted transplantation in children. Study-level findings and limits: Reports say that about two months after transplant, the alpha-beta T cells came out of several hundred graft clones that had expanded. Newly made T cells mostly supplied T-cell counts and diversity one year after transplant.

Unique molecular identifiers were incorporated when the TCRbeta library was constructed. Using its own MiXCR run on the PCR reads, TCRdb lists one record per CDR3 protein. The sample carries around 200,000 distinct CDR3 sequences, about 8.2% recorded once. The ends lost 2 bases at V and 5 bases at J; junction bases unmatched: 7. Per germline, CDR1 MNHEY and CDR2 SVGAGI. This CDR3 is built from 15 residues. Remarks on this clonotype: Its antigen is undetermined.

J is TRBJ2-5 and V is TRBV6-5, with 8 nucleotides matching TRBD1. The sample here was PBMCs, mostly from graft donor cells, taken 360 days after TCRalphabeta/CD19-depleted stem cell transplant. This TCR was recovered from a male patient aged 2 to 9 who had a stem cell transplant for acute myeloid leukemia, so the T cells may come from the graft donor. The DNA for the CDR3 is TGTGCCAGCAGTTACAAACAGACAGGGGTTGAGACCCAGTACTTC. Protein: CASSYKQTGVETQYF.